Listed here are 29 T cell receptor beta chains from one sample, sequenced in a study of T cells after yellow fever vaccination. TCRdb called the 5' RACE reads again in MiXCR, with one record for every CDR3 protein. The data hold around 600,000 distinct CDR3 sequences, with 9% to 15% observed a single time. Here the sequenced sample was PBMCs, taken on the day of the yellow fever booster vaccination. The receptors stem from a man younger than 45 who received the YFV17D yellow fever vaccine.

The V gene is TRBV20-1, the J gene TRBJ1-1; no reliable D call. V shed 1 base and J shed 0 bases, with 6 bases lying between them. In germline, CDR1 is DFQATT, CDR2 SNEGSKA (reference sequence). The CDR3 runs 13 residues. CDR3 coding DNA: TGCAGTGCTAGAGTGAAGTTGAACACTGAAGCTTTCTTT. Translation gives CSARVKLNTEAFF.

A few counts support this clonotype. This sequence joins TRBV7-2 and TRBJ2-2, with 7 bases aligning to TRBD2. This CDR3 has 15 amino acids. J was trimmed by 4 bases and V by 6 bases; bases with no gene match: 8. Germline values: CDR1 SGHTA, CDR2 FQGNSA. The CDR3 DNA follows: TGTGCCAGCAGGCCCGCGGTAGCGGGCACCGGGGAGCTGTTTTTT. Its protein is CASRPAVAGTGELFF.

This clonotype turned up a few times. V and J are TRBV6-5 and TRBJ2-7; D possibly corresponds to TRBD2 (6 bases). V lost 6 bases, J lost 6 bases, and 15 bases lay in between. Germline CDR1 reads MNHEY; CDR2 reads SVGAGI. The length of the CDR3 is 13 residues. The CDR3 loop is CASRPGLSREQYF. In DNA form, the CDR3 reads TGTGCCAGCAGACCGGGACTTTCCCGCGAGCAGTACTTC.

The chain joins TRBV5-1 to TRBJ2-1; 8 positions match TRBD2. The germline CDR1 and CDR2 sequences are SGHRS and YFSETQ. This CDR3 region has 14 residues. The V and J ends lost 5 bases and 6 bases, in that order; junction bases with no gene match: 7. In DNA form, the CDR3 reads TGCGCCAGCAGGGTTGGACTAGCCTCCAATGAGCAGTTCTTC. It is translated as CASRVGLASNEQFF.

This chain joins TRBV6-5 and TRBJ1-1, with D possibly matching TRBD1 (6 bases). CDR3 length equals 14 residues. Germline V lookup: CDR1 MNHEY, CDR2 SVGAGI. V gave up 2 bases and J gave up 1 base, with 8 bases separating them. The CDR3 is CASSYGQQNTEAFF. Here the CDR3 DNA reads TGTGCCAGCAGTTACGGACAGCAGAACACTGAAGCTTTCTTT.

The chain recombines TRBV18 with TRBJ2-7; possibly TRBD1 for D (6 bases). V lost 2 bases and J 5 bases, leaving 7 bases between the germline ends. CDR1 is KGHSH and CDR2 is LQKENI in the germline V gene. The CDR3 spans 12 residues. The CDR3 region has the DNA TGTGCCAGCTCACCAGACAGGCACGAGCAGTACTTC. Its protein is CASSPDRHEQYF.

The gene calls are TRBV19 and TRBJ2-7; D is perhaps TRBD1 (5 bases). V shed 10 bases and J shed 1 base, with 14 bases lying between them. The CDR3 has 13 amino acids. From germline, CDR1 is LNHDA and CDR2 SQIVND (reference sequence). The CDR3 DNA is TGTGCCACGGCTAGGGGCTCGTCCTACGAGCAGTACTTC. This gives the protein CATARGSSYEQYF.

The rearrangement joins TRBV2 to TRBJ2-5; 9 positions match TRBD2. V trimming: 7 bases; J trimming: 1 base; junction bases outside the gene matches: 13. Germline assignment: CDR1 SNHLY and CDR2 FYNNEI. This CDR3 contains 17 residues. CDR3 nucleotide sequence: TGTGCCAGCATTAGGACTAGCGCGTGGGGGTTCCAAGAGACCCAGTACTTC. This translates into CASIRTSAWGFQETQYF.

CDR3 in DNA: TGTGCCAGCCGCTGGGGGGTGGAATCACCCCTCCACTTT. It translates to CASRWGVESPLHF. The gene calls are TRBV27 and TRBJ1-6; TRBD1 is a possible D gene (5 bases). V was trimmed by 8 bases and J by 10 bases, leaving 15 bases between them. The CDR3 loop spans 13 amino acids. Germline CDR1 MNHEY, CDR2 SMNVEV (reference sequence).

This clonotype was observed a handful of times. The CDR3 is CASSPTSGTAELFF. The CDR3 DNA reads as TGTGCCAGCAGTCCGACTAGCGGGACGGCTGAGCTGTTTTTT. The chain joins TRBV6-1 to TRBJ2-2; TRBD2 matches 11 bases. The trim removed 5 bases at V and 11 bases at J, leaving 7 bases unmatched. Germline CDR1 is MNHNS and CDR2 is SASEGT. The CDR3 is made up of 14 amino acids.

There are a few counts of this clonotype. The rearrangement uses TRBV4-1 and TRBJ1-1; D is uncertain. Germline lookup yields CDR1 MGHRA and CDR2 YSYEKL. CDR3 length: 14 amino acids. V was shortened by 5 bases and J by 0 bases, with 10 bases between the two germline ends. The CDR3 region is CASSIRTLNTEAFF. CDR3 coding DNA: TGCGCCAGCAGCATACGGACCCTGAACACTGAAGCTTTCTTT.

V usage is TRBV20-1 and J usage is TRBJ2-1, with D perhaps matching TRBD2 (6 bases). The CDR3 is 15 residues long. V was trimmed by 1 base and J by 0 bases, leaving 10 bases between them. Germline loops: CDR1 DFQATT, CDR2 SNEGSKA (reference sequence). CDR3 sequence reads: CSARVAGRSYNEQFF. The CDR3, as DNA: TGCAGTGCTAGAGTCGCGGGACGCTCCTACAATGAGCAGTTCTTC.

This clonotype was seen a handful of times. This chain connects TRBV6-1 to TRBJ1-1, with D possibly being TRBD1 (5 bases). V was trimmed by 1 base and J by 5 bases, leaving 8 bases between them. The CDR3 runs to 13 residues. Per the germline V gene, CDR1 is MNHNS and CDR2 is SASEGT. The CDR3 DNA sequence: TGTGCCAGCAGTGAAGAGGGGTGGACTGAAGCTTTCTTT. Translated, it gives CASSEEGWTEAFF.

The rearrangement links TRBV24-1 to TRBJ2-3; 8 bases agree with TRBD2. This CDR3 is 18 amino acids long. The V gene end was trimmed by 4 bases and the J gene end by 6 bases; junction bases not matched to a gene: 17. Germline CDR1 and CDR2: KGHDR and SFDVKD. The CDR3 DNA is TGTGCCACCAGTGACCCACACGGGACTAGTACTAGTTCGGATACGCAGTATTTT. Translating it yields CATSDPHGTSTSSDTQYF.

The rearrangement uses TRBV12-3 or TRBV12-4 and TRBJ2-1, with a tentative D call TRBD1 (8 bases). V lost 4 bases to trimming and J lost 6 bases, with 13 bases between them. CDR3 length: 14 amino acids. The CDR3 spells CASSYSGTGNEQFF. CDR3 nucleotide sequence: TGTGCCAGCAGTTACAGCGGGACAGGCAATGAGCAGTTCTTC.

This clonotype was picked up a small number of times. A junction boundary mismatches the germline segment, possibly from a read error. This chain joins TRBV6-5 and TRBJ2-3; D gene uncertain. CDR1 is MNHEY, CDR2 SVGAGI, per germline. This CDR3 is 12 amino acids long. CDR3: CASSNSRDTQYF. CDR3 nucleotides: TGTGCCAGCAGTAACTCAAGAGATACGCAGTATTTT.

Many counts were recorded for this clonotype. The chain couples TRBV6-1 to TRBJ2-3, with TRBD1 identical over 9 bases. The V segment lost 6 bases and the J segment 1 base; nucleotides outside the gene matches: 5. The CDR3 has 15 residues. The germline CDR1 and CDR2 sequences are MNHNS and SASEGT. CDR3 DNA sequence: TGTGCCAGCAGCCCCCGGGACAGGGGCACAGATACGCAGTATTTT. Translating it yields CASSPRDRGTDTQYF.

The V gene is TRBV5-1, the J gene TRBJ2-2; D gene unclear. The CDR3 spans 13 residues. The germline V gene has CDR1 SGHRS and CDR2 YFSETQ. V was shortened by 3 bases and J by 6 bases, with 9 bases between the two germline ends. DNA for the CDR3: TGCGCCAGCAGCTCCGAACTTGCCGGGGAGCTGTTTTTT. Its protein product is CASSSELAGELFF.

This clonotype came up a few times. The rearrangement uses TRBV29-1 and TRBJ2-1; 8 nucleotides match TRBD1. This CDR3 spans 17 amino acids. Germline V lookup: CDR1 SQVTM, CDR2 ANQGSEA. Trimming removed 1 base from V and 9 bases from J; junction bases left unmatched: 17. The CDR3 loop is CSVEVVPGPGTGGEQFF. The CDR3, as DNA: TGCAGCGTTGAAGTTGTTCCGGGGCCCGGCACAGGGGGTGAGCAGTTCTTC.

The rearrangement uses TRBV28 and TRBJ1-4; D ambiguous. The germline V gene has CDR1 MDHEN and CDR2 SYDVKM. Trimming removed 6 bases from V and 0 bases from J, with 20 bases in between. CDR3 length: 18 residues. Here the CDR3 reads CASRRPLGMGTTNEKLFF. CDR3 bases: TGTGCCAGCAGGAGACCTCTGGGGATGGGGACAACTAATGAAAAACTGTTTTTT.

This clonotype was counted a few times. CDR3 sequence reads: CASSMGQGANYGYTF. In DNA, the CDR3 is TGTGCCAGCAGTATGGGACAGGGGGCTAACTATGGCTACACCTTC. V and J are TRBV12-3 or TRBV12-4 and TRBJ1-2; 11 bases match TRBD1. This CDR3 comprises 15 residues. The junction had 2 bases not matched to a gene; V was cut back by 5 bases and J by 0 bases.

This clonotype was counted many times. The CDR3 DNA is TGTGCCAGCAGCTTTGACCGGGACAGTTCAATAGATCCCTACGAGCAGTACTTC. It codes for CASSFDRDSSIDPYEQYF. The chain employs TRBV11-1 and TRBJ2-7, with TRBD1 matching over 7 bases. Trimming cost V 3 bases and J 2 bases; bases outside gene matches: 16. There are 18 residues in the CDR3. The V gene's germline CDR1 is SGHAT and CDR2 FQDESV (reference sequence). Drawing the rest from reference TRBV11-1 and TRBJ2-7, the complete variable domain is EAEVAQSPRYKITEKSQAVAFWCDPISGHATLYWYRQILGQGPELLVQFQDESVVDDSQLPKDRFSAERLKGVDSTLKIQPAELGDSAMYLCASSFDRDSSIDPYEQYFGPGTRLTVT.

This clonotype was picked up many times. V is TRBV7-2 and J is TRBJ2-7; TRBD1 matches at 8 bases. Germline V gene lookup returns CDR1 SGHTA and CDR2 FQGNSA. This CDR3 has 14 amino acids. V dropped 6 bases and J dropped 0; count of bases not matched to a gene: 4. The CDR3 region is CASRRTGSSYEQYF. CDR3 DNA: TGTGCCAGCAGACGGACAGGGAGCTCCTACGAGCAGTACTTC.

This chain links TRBV10-3 with TRBJ1-5; TRBD1 aligns across 9 bases. CDR1 and CDR2 from the germline V gene are ENHRY and SYGVKD. Germline trimming cut 9 bases from V and 4 bases from J; bases unmatched to any gene: 4. CDR3 length equals 13 residues. CDR3 nucleotides: TGTGCCATGGGGACAGGGCTGAATCAGCCCCAGCATTTT. As protein: CAMGTGLNQPQHF.

The chain links TRBV30 to TRBJ2-2; possibly TRBD1 for D (5 bases). CDR1 is GTSNPN and CDR2 is SVGIG in the germline V gene (reference sequence). Trimming cost V 2 bases and J 4 bases, with 5 bases left between them. This CDR3 has 12 residues. CDR3 residues: CAWSRGTGELFF. The DNA of the CDR3 is TGTGCCTGGAGTAGGGGCACCGGGGAGCTGTTTTTT.

This clonotype was picked up many times. The V call is TRBV7-2, the J call TRBJ2-5; D ambiguous. The CDR3 has 13 amino acids. Trimming cost V 4 bases and J 3 bases, with 9 bases left between them. The germline V gene has CDR1 SGHTA and CDR2 FQGNSA. The CDR3 DNA sequence: TGTGCCAGCAGCTCCACACTGGAAGAGACCCAGTACTTC. It encodes CASSSTLEETQYF.

The V and J genes are TRBV7-8 and TRBJ2-1, with TRBD2 as a possible D gene (6 bases). The CDR3 has 15 amino acids. Trimming pared 7 bases from V and 12 bases from J, leaving 25 bases between. Germline-derived CDR1 and CDR2 are SGHVS and FQNEAQ. The CDR3 protein is CASTTPERTTEGQFF. DNA for the CDR3: TGTGCCAGCACCACTCCAGAGCGGACCACGGAGGGGCAGTTCTTC.

The genes are TRBV27 and TRBJ2-1, with 11 bases that match TRBD2. The CDR3 length is 17 residues. V trimming: 3 bases; J trimming: 7 bases; junction bases outside the gene matches: 11. Germline V gene data show CDR1 as MNHEY and CDR2 as SMNVEV (reference sequence). The CDR3 DNA sequence: TGTGCCAGCAGTTTTTTTGTAGCGGGAGGGCCGAGGAATGAGCAGTTCTTC. Its protein product is CASSFFVAGGPRNEQFF.

This clonotype showed up just once. The V and J genes are TRBV7-9 and TRBJ2-7; TRBD2 aligns across 10 bases. Trimming removed 7 bases from V and 2 bases from J; junction bases left unmatched: 5. This CDR3 region has 14 residues. Germline V gene sequence: CDR1 SEHNR, CDR2 FQNEAQ (reference sequence). The CDR3: CASTSSGSTYEQYF. CDR3 DNA: TGTGCCAGCACCTCTAGCGGGAGTACCTACGAGCAGTACTTC.